This T cell receptor (beta chain) was sequenced during a study of cytomegalovirus exposure and HLA in healthy donors. The CDR3 contains 17 residues. The V gene lost 1 base and the J gene lost 1 base, with 15 bases spanning the gap. Germline loops: CDR1 SGHKS, CDR2 YYEKEE (reference sequence). Remarks on this clone: Its cognate antigen is unknown.

Study-wide results and caveats: As was reported, the HLA-A and HLA-B alleles of most subjects were accurately predicted from TCR beta sequences.

A multiplex PCR was run with 60 Vbeta primers and 13 Jbeta primers. TCRdb's copy holds only in-frame clones and misses some; the assay was immunoSEQ multiplex PCR. Of about 140,000 clones in the sample, roughly 79% were seen once. Sample: PBMCs. V is TRBV5-5 and J is TRBJ1-3; D not certain. The TCR was taken from a woman between 35 and 50 years old in good health and CMV-seronegative. CDR3 protein: CASSLLHSPLSGNTIYF. CDR3 bases: TGTGCCAGCAGCTTGCTGCACAGCCCTCTTTCTGGAAACACCATATATTTT.